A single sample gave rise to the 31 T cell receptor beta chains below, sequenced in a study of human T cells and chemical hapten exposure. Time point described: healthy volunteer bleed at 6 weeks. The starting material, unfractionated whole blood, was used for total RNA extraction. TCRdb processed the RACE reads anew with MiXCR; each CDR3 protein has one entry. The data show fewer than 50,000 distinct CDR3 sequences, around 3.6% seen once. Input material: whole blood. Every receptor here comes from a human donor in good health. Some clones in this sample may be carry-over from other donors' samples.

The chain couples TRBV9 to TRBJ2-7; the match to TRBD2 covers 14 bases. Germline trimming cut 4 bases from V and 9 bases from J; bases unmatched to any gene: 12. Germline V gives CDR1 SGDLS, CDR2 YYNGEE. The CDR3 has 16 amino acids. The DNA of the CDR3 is TGTGCCAGCAGCCACCTGGGACTAGCGGGAGAGAAGGGGCAGTACTTC. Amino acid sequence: CASSHLGLAGEKGQYF.

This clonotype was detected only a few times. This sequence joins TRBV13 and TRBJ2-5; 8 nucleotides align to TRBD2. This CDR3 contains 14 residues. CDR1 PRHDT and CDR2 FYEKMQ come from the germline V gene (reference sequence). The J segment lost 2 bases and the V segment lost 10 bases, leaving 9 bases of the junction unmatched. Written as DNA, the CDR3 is TGTGCCACCTCCAAGCGGGGGCTACAAGAGACCCAGTACTTC. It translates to CATSKRGLQETQYF.

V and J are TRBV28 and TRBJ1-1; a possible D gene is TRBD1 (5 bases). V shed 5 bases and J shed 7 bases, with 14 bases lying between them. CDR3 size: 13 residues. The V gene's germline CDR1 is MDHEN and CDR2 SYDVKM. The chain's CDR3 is CASSHRQGFEAFF. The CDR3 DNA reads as TGTGCCAGCAGTCACCGTCAGGGATTTGAAGCTTTCTTT.

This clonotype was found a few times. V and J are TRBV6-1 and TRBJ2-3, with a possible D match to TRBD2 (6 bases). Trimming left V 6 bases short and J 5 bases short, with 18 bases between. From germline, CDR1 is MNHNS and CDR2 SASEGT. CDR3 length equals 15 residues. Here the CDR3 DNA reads TGTGCCAGCAGCGCCTCCTCGACTAGACTAGATACGCAGTATTTT. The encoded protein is CASSASSTRLDTQYF.

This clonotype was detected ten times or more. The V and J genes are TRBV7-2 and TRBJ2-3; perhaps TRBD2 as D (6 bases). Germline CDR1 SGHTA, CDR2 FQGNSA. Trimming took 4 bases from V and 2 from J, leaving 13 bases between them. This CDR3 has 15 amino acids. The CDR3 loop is CASSSTSPLTDTQYF. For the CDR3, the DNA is TGTGCCAGCAGCTCCACTAGCCCCCTCACAGATACGCAGTATTTT.

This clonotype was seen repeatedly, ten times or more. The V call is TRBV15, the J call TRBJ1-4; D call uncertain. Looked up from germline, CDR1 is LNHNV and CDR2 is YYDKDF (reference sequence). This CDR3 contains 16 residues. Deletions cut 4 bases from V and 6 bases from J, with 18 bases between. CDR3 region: CATSTPPGERDEKLFF. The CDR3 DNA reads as TGTGCCACCAGCACCCCGCCGGGCGAGCGGGATGAAAAACTGTTTTTT.

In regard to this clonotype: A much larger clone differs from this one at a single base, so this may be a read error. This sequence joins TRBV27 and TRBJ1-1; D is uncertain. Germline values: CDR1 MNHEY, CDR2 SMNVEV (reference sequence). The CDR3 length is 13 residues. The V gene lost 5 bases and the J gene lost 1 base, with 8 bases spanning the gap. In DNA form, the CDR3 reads TGTGCCAGCAGTCCAACACGGAACACTGAAGCTTTCTTT. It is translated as CASSPTRNTEAFF.

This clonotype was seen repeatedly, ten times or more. This chain's CDR3 is CASSQHLTNTEAFF. CDR3 in DNA: TGTGCCAGCAGCCAACACCTTACAAACACTGAAGCTTTCTTT. This chain links TRBV3-1 with TRBJ1-1; D not certain. The CDR3 consists of 14 residues. CDR1 is LGHDT, CDR2 YNNKEL, per germline (reference sequence). V lost 2 bases and J lost 2, with 9 bases in between.

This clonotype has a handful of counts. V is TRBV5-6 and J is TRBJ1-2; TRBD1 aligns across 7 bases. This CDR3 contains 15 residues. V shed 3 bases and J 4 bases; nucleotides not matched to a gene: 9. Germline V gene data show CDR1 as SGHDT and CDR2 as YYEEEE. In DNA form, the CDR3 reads TGTGCCAGCAGCTACGGGACAGCGGCTTCCTATGGCTACACCTTC. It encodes CASSYGTAASYGYTF.

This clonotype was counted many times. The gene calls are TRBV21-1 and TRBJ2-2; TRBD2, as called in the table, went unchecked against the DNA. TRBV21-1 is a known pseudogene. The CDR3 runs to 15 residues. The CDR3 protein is CASTLAGALAGELFF. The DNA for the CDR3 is TGTGCCAGCACCTTAGCGGGAGCCCTCGCCGGGGAGCTGTTTTTT.

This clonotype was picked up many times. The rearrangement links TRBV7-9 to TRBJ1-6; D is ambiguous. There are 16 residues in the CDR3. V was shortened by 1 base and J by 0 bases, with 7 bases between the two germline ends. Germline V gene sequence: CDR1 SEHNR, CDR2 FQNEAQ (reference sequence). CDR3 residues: CASSLGLSSYNSPLHF. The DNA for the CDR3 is TGTGCCAGCAGCTTAGGCCTGAGCTCCTATAATTCACCCCTCCACTTT.

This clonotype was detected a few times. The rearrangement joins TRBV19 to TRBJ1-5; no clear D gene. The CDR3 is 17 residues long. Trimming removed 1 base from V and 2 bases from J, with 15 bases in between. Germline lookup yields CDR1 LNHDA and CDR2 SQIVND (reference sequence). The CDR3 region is CASSIGEGLIGNQPQHF. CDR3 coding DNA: TGTGCCAGTAGTATAGGGGAAGGCCTGATTGGCAATCAGCCCCAGCATTTT.

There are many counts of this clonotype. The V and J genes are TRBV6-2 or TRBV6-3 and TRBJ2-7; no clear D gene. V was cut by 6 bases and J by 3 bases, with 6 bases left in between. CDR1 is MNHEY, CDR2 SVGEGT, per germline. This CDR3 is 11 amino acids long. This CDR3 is CASSLLYEQYF. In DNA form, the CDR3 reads TGTGCCAGCAGCCTCCTCTACGAGCAGTACTTC.

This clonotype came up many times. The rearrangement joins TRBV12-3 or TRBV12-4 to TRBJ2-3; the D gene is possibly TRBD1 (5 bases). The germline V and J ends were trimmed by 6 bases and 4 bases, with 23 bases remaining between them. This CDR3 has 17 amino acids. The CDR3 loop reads CASSPAARVEWADTQYF. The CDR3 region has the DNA TGTGCCAGCAGCCCCGCGGCCAGGGTGGAGTGGGCAGATACGCAGTATTTT.

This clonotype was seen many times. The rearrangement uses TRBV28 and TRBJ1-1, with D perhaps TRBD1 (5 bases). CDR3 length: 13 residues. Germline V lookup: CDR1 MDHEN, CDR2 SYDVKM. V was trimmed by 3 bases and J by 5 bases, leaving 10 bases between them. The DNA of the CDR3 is TGTGCCAGCAGTTTGGGCAGGGTAACTGAAGCTTTCTTT. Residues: CASSLGRVTEAFF.

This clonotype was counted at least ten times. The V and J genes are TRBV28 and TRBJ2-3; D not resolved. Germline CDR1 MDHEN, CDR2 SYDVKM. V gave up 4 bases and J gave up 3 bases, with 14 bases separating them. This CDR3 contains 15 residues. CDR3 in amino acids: CASSSTVFGTDTQYF. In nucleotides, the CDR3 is TGTGCCAGCAGTTCGACTGTGTTCGGGACAGATACGCAGTATTTT.

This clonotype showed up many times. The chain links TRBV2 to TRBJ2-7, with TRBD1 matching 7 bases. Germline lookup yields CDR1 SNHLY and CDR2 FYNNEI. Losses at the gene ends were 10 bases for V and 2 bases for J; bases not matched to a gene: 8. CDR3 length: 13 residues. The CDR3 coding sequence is TGTGCCATCAGCCGACAGGGTACCTACGAGCAGTACTTC. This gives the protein CAISRQGTYEQYF.

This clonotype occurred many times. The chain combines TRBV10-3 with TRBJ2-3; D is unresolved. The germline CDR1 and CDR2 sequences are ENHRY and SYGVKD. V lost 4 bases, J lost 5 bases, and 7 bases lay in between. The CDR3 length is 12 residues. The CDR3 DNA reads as TGTGCCATCAGTGGGAAAATAGATACGCAGTATTTT. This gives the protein CAISGKIDTQYF.

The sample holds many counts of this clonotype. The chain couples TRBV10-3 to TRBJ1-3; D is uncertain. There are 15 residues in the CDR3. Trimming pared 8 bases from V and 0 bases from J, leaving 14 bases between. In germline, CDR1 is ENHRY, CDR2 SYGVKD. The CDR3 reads CAIVTDGYSGNTIYF. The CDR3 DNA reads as TGTGCCATCGTCACCGACGGATACTCTGGAAACACCATATATTTT.

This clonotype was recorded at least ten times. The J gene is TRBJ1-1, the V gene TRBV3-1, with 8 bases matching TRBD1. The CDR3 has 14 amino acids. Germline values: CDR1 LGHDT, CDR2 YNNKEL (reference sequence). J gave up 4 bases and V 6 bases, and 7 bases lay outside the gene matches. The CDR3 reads CASSNRGESTEAFF. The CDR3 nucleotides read TGTGCCAGCAGTAACAGGGGGGAAAGCACTGAAGCTTTCTTT.

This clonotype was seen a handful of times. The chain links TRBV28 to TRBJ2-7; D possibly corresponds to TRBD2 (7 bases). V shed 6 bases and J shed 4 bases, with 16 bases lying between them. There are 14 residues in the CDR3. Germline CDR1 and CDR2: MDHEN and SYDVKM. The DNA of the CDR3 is TGTGCCAGCAGGACGGGGGGCTATAGTTACGAGCAGTACTTC. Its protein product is CASRTGGYSYEQYF.

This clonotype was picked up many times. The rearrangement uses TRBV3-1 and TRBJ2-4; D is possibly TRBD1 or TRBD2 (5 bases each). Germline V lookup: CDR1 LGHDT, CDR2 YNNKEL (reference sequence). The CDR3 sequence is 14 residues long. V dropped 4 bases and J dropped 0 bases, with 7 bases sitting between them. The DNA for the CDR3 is TGTGCCAGCAGCCCAGGGAGAGCCAAAAACATTCAGTACTTC. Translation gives CASSPGRAKNIQYF.

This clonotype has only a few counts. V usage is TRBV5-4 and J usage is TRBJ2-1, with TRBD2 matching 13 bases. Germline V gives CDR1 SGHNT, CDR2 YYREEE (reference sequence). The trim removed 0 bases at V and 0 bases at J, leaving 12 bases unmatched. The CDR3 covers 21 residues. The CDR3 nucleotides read TGTGCCAGCAGCTTGGGTAAATCGGGACTAGCGGGATTGAGCTCCTACAATGAGCAGTTCTTC. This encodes CASSLGKSGLAGLSSYNEQFF.

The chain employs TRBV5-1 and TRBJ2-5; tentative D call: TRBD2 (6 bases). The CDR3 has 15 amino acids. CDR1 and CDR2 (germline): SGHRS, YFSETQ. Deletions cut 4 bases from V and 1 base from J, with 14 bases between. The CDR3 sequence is CASSPVAGPQETQYF. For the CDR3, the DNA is TGCGCCAGCAGCCCCGTCGCGGGACCCCAAGAGACCCAGTACTTC.

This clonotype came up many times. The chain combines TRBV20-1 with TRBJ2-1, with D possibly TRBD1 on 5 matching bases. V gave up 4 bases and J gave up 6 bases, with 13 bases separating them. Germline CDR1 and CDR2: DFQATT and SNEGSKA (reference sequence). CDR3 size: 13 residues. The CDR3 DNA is TGCAGTGCTATTCTCTGGCAGGGCAATGAGCAGTTCTTC. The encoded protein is CSAILWQGNEQFF.

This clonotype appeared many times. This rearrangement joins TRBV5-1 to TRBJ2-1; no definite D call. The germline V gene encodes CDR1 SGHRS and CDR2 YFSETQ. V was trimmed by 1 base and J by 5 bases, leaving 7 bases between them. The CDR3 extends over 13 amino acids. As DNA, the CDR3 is TGCGCCAGCAGCTTGAACAGTAACAATGAGCAGTTCTTC. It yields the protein CASSLNSNNEQFF.

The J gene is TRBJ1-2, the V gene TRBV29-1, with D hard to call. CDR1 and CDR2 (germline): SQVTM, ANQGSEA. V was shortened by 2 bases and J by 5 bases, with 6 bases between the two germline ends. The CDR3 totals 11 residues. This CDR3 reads CSVELGYGYTF. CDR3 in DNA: TGCAGCGTTGAACTGGGTTATGGCTACACCTTC. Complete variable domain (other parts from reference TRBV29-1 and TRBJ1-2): SAVISQKPSRDICQRGTSLTIQCQVDSQVTMMFWYRQQPGQSLTLIATANQGSEATYESGFVIDKFPISRPNLTFSTLTVSNMSPEDSSIYLCSVELGYGYTFGSGTRLTVV.

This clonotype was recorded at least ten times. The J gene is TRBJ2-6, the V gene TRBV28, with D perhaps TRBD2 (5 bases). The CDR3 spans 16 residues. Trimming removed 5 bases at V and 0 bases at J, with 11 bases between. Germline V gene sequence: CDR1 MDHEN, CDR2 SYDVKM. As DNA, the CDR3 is TGTGCCAGCAGTCATGGACTGCACTCTGGGGCCAACGTCCTGACTTTC. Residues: CASSHGLHSGANVLTF. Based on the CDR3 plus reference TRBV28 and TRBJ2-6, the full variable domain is DVKVTQSSRYLVKRTGEKVFLECVQDMDHENMFWYRQDPGLGLRLIYFSYDVKMKEKGDIPEGYSVSREKKERFSLILESASTNQTSMYLCASSHGLHSGANVLTFGAGSRLTVL.

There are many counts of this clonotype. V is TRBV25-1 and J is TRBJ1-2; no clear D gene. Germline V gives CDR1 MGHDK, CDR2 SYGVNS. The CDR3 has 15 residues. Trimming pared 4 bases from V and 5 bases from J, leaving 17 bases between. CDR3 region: CASSALGTGAYGYTF. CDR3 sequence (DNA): TGTGCCAGCAGTGCCCTAGGAACGGGCGCGTATGGCTACACCTTC.

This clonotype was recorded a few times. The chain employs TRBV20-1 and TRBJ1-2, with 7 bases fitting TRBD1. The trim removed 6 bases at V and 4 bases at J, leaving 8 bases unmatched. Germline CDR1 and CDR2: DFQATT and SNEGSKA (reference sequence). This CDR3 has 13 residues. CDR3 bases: TGCAGTGCCCCACCCGGGACAGCCTATGGCTACACCTTC. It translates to CSAPPGTAYGYTF.

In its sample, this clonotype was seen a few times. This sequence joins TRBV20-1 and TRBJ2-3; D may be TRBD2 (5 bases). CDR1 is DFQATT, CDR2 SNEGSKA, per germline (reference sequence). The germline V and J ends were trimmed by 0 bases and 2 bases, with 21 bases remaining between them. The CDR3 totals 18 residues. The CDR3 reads CSARDSRETDSYTDTQYF. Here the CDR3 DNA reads TGCAGTGCTAGAGATTCCCGGGAAACAGATTCCTACACAGATACGCAGTATTTT.